What follows is one TCR beta chain and its context. TCRdb re-called the 5' RACE reads through MiXCR, storing one row per CDR3 protein. The sample shows 1.5 million to 2 million distinct CDR3 sequences, roughly 35% of them seen only once. This entry belongs to a study of identical twins. The CDR3 spans 17 residues. The V segment lost 2 bases and the J segment 6 bases; nucleotides outside the gene matches: 12. Germline V gene sequence: CDR1 PRHDT, CDR2 FYEKMQ (reference sequence). The sample comprised cord blood. J is TRBJ2-1 and V is TRBV13, with 8 bases lining up with TRBD2. The source is a newborn girl in good health. CDR3 DNA: TGTGCCAGCAGCTTATCTGGTCGGGAGGGCCCAGGCAATGAGCAGTTCTTC. Translation: CASSLSGREGPGNEQFF.